The clone carrying this T cell receptor (beta chain) was observed at least ten times. This CDR3 has 15 amino acids. Unmatched junction bases numbered 6, after V lost 5 bases and J lost 5 bases. The germline CDR1 and CDR2 sequences are SGHTA and FQGTGA. Template material for amplifying TCR beta CDR3 regions consisted of RNA transcripts. The HTBI set primed first-round TCR CDR3 RT-PCR. TCRdb reprocessed the multiplex PCR reads via MiXCR and lists one record per CDR3 protein. The sample lists 400,000 to 500,000 distinct CDR3 sequences, over 13% occurring once. This record comes from a study of T cells in Graves' hyperthyroidism and ophthalmopathy.

The receptor's source is a woman younger than 30 with Graves' hyperthyroidism. The specimen sequenced was blood. The rearrangement uses TRBV7-3 and TRBJ2-1; 10 bases agree with TRBD1. Here the CDR3 DNA reads TGTGCCAGCAGCATGACAGGGGGCAGCAACAATGAGCAGTTCTTC. It encodes CASSMTGGSNNEQFF.